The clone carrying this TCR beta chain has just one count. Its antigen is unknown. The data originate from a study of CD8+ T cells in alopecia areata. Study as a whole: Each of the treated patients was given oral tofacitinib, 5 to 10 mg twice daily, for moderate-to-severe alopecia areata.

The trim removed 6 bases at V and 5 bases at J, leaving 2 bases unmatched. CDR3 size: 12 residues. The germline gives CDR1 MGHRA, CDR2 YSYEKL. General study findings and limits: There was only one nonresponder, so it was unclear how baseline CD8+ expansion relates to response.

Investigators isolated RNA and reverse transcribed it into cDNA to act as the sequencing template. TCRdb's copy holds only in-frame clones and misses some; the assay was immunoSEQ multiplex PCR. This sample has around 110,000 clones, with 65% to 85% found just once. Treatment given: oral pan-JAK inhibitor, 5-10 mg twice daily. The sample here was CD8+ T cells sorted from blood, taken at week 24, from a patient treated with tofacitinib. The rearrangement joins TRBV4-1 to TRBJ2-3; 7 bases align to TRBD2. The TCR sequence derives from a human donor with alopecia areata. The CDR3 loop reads CASSWEGDTQYF. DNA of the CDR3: TGCGCCAGCAGTTGGGAGGGAGATACGCAGTATTTT.